This TCR beta chain is drawn from a study of T cell responses to AZD1222 COVID-19 vaccine. Whole-study findings and limits: Two doses of AZD1222 preceded a rise in Spike-specific TCR breadth and depth.

Data came from immunoSEQ multiplex PCR; TCRdb stores just in-frame clones and leaves some out. The sample carries tens of thousands of clones, roughly 90% recorded once. With regard to this clone: What it recognizes is unknown.

Germline V gene sequence: CDR1 SGHKS, CDR2 YYEKEE (reference sequence). The CDR3 loop spans 15 amino acids. V dropped 5 bases and J dropped 4; count of bases not matched to a gene: 8. The TCR sequence derives from an adult who received the AZD1222 COVID-19 vaccine. The chain carries TRBV5-5 and TRBJ2-2, with TRBD2 matching 7 bases. Sequences were derived from peripheral blood, sampled 28 days after the second AZD1222 dose. The DNA of the CDR3 is TGTGCCAGCAGATCGCGGGGAGGGGTCACCGGGGAGCTGTTTTTT. Its translation is CASRSRGGVTGELFF.